This TCR beta chain was profiled in a study of CD8+ T cells in alopecia areata (dated 2018 in TCRdb). Regarding the study in general: To study T cell clonal expansion in alopecia areata, the researchers applied high-throughput TCRbeta sequencing to both the C3H/HeJ mouse model and human patients. Human TCRbeta sequencing covered scalp tissue and sorted CD4+ and CD8+ peripheral blood T cells from patchy and totalis/universalis alopecia areata patients and healthy controls. Amplification of TCRbeta CDR3 regions was done by immunoSEQ multiplex PCR using 35 Vbeta forward primers and 13 Jbeta reverse primers. Scalp clonality was compared across normal scalp (n=4), patchy alopecia areata scalp (n=8), and alopecia totalis/universalis scalp (n=8). The RNA source kit depended on sample type: the PAXgene miRNA kit for fixed scalp, the miRNeasy kit for PBMCs, and the RNeasy kit for mouse skin.

Lesional scalp punch biopsies and peripheral blood were obtained from alopecia areata patients. PBMCs were isolated by density centrifugation and stained for CD3, CD4 and CD8, after which CD4+ and CD8+ T cells were sorted on a FACSAria. Untreated alopecia areata patients were recruited as part of a multicenter biomarker study. For roughly 5 biomarker-study patients, blood CD8+ T cells were further sorted into NKG2D-low and NKG2D-high fractions. The method behind the library was the immunoSEQ multiplex PCR assay. To provide template for TCR sequencing, every sample had RNA extracted and reverse transcribed into cDNA. SuperScript III was used for first-strand cDNA synthesis, primed with a 2:1 mix of oligo-dT and random hexamers. A synthetic immune receptor repertoire was used to assess amplification bias, and residual bias was removed computationally. The authors processed their data as follows. Raw reads were preprocessed to remove errors, and CDR3 was defined according to IMGT conventions as the region from the conserved cysteine to phenylalanine. To get clonality, Shannon entropy was normalized by log2 of the number of productive unique TCRs and the result was subtracted from 1. CD4 or CD8 identity of scalp clones was inferred by cross-referencing scalp TCRbeta sequences with sorted blood CD4 and CD8 repertoires. TCRdb provides this immuneACCESS table in a form limited to in-frame rearrangements. Some clones are lacking; in checked studies, under half of them reflect an unresolved V gene, and why the rest are absent is not known. The V and J calls and the clone size are those of that table, but D and trimming were determined from the DNA. The sample table contains 100,000 to 150,000 clones; only one count was recorded for 47% of them. About 10% of the sample belongs to the ten largest clones.

What the study reported, not specific to this receptor: Unlike mouse skin, where gammadelta T cells dominate, normal human skin contains resident alphabeta T cells that get sequenced too, which complicates analysis of the scalp TCR repertoire. Shared TCR sequences between patients were less evident than in mice, which may be partly attributable to HLA diversity in the patient population. Higher clonality and more expanded CD8+ clones were observed in lesional scalp than in normal scalp, particularly in alopecia totalis/universalis, a finding suggestive of antigenic drive.

With regard to this clone: Its antigen is still unknown. Per-nucleotide qualities are absent, and no much larger clonotype sits a single base away.

The germline V gene yields SQVTM for CDR1 and ANQGSEA for CDR2. There are 11 amino acids in the CDR3, from cysteine to phenylalanine inclusive. Only the CDR3 part of the read is kept: 33 bases, read in frame from the first base. V is pared back by 4 bases and J by 8 bases, with 11 bases lying between the germline termini. The rearrangement combines TRBV29-1 with TRBJ1-2; the D gene is not confidently resolved. The sequenced material came from NKG2D-low CD8+ T cells sorted from blood. The cell subset or site label, read with the paper, signifies: sorted CD8+ NKG2D-low blood T cells. This TCR was sampled from a human donor with alopecia areata. The sequence in DNA is TGCAGCGTTGGGGAAGCGGACGGCTACACCTTC. Translated, it reads CSVGEADGYTF.